This TCR beta chain was found in a study of blood T cell repertoires in COVID-19 (dated by TCRdb to 2019 to 2021). Regarding the study in general: The collaborator samples originated in the United States, Italy and Spain and spanned the acute and convalescent phases of COVID-19. The material from the prospective study consisted of cDNA or gDNA derived from T cells, B-cell-depleted T cells, or PBMCs. Subjects who had been exposed to COVID-19, were actively infected with it, or had recovered from it provided the deeply sampled blood TCRbeta repertoires that made up the dataset. The repertoires were released in a freely available public database meant as a resource for research on the immune response to SARS-CoV-2. Samples came from the ongoing ImmuneRACE study (first 160 participants) plus 1,254 subjects from 6 global collaborators. Sample metadata almost always included a de-identified subject ID, COVID-19 status, age in years and sex. HLA class I and class II types, where available, came from metadata supplied by the sample provider rather than from assay-based typing. The paper as a whole reports these results and caveats: The amount of clinical and demographic metadata varied by source and participant and was provided uncurated.

The immunoSEQ Assay, a bias-controlled multiplex PCR, was used to amplify TCRbeta CDR3 regions from genomic DNA. The study's own analysis went as follows. Within the assay, amplification of reference gene primers was used to estimate how many nucleated cells each sample contained. Sequence reads were collapsed and filtered to measure the absolute abundance of every unique TCRbeta CDR3 rearrangement. Productive Simpson clonality was computed per sample as the square root of Simpson's diversity index over productive rearrangements. Not all clones reach the TCRdb copy of this immuneACCESS table, which keeps in-frame sequences only. Checked studies attribute under half of the gap to unresolved V genes and leave the rest unexplained. V and J calls and clone size are those listed in that table; D and trimming were worked out from the DNA. Present in this sample are about 280,000 clones, 85% of which were seen just once. Together, the top ten hold 2% to 3% of the sample.

Participants in the prospective study were aged roughly 18 to 100 years, lived in over 20 United States geographic areas, and enrolled through a virtual design. In the prospective study, participants were assigned to cohorts based on the clinical history participants reported in a screening survey and a study questionnaire. Recovered participants in ImmuneRACE Cohort 3 were defined by two consecutive negative NP/OP PCR tests, clearance by a healthcare professional, or resolution of symptoms. In the prospective study, whole blood, serum and a nasopharyngeal or oropharyngeal swab were collected from each participant by mobile phlebotomists. Prospective study participants could optionally give additional blood draws and questionnaires over an approximately 2-month period. Before DNA extraction, blood samples from the prospective study were shipped at room temperature or frozen. Measured from the cysteine to the phenylalanine, the CDR3 is 12 residues long. Only the CDR3 part of the read is kept: 36 bases, read in frame from the first base. Sequences SQVTM (CDR1) and ANQGSEA (CDR2) are obtained from the germline V gene. Deletion took 6 bases off V and 6 bases off J, with a span of 11 bases between the germline ends.

Notes on this clone: The antigen it binds to is not known. Per-base quality was not reported, and no clone a single base away is much larger than it.

The sequencing sample was made of PBMCs or T cells enriched from blood (not recorded which). This clonotype was sampled from a woman in her forties or fifties who had recovered from COVID-19. The receptor chain draws on TRBV29-1 and TRBJ2-2, with a tentative D gene TRBD2 over 5 matching bases. The CDR3 region has the sequence CSVAGPSGELFF. The bases are TGCAGCGTCGCGGGCCCCTCCGGGGAGCTGTTTTTT.